This T cell receptor beta chain came from a study of blood T cell repertoires in COVID-19. As for the study in general: The United States, Italy and Spain provided the acute and convalescent COVID-19 samples. Sample material is recorded as cDNA or gDNA derived from T cells, B-cell-depleted T cells, or PBMCs.

V was pared by 6 bases and J by 7 bases, with 14 bases between. Germline assignment: CDR1 SGHRS and CDR2 YFSETQ. The length of the CDR3 is 13 residues. Original handling: Amplification of reference gene primers provided the estimated nucleated cell counts. TCRdb's copy holds only in-frame clones and misses some; the assay was immunoSEQ multiplex PCR. D and trimming were read from the DNA, whereas the V and J calls and clone size are those reported in that table. The sample has fewer than 250,000 clones, about 92% seen once. The chain employs TRBV5-1 and TRBJ2-1; possible D gene TRBD1, 5 bases. Sequences were obtained from peripheral blood. The receptor was derived from a man under 40 with acute or convalescent COVID-19. CDR3 nucleotides: TGCGCCAGCAACCTTGACAGACATAATGAGCAGTTCTTC. Protein: CASNLDRHNEQFF. Full variable domain (missing parts from reference TRBV5-1 and TRBJ2-1): KAGVTQTPRYLIKTRGQQVTLSCSPISGHRSVSWYQQTPGQGLQFLFEYFSETQRNKGNFPGRFSGRQFSNSRSEMNVSTLELGDSALYLCASNLDRHNEQFFGPGTRLTVL.